The T cell receptor beta chain described here comes from a study of cytomegalovirus exposure and HLA in healthy donors. This clone was detected only a few times. Though probably carrying unrecorded immune exposures, donors were nominally healthy at sampling. The PCR ran on 60 Vbeta and 13 Jbeta primers. Sequencing was performed with immunoSEQ multiplex PCR; in TCRdb, only in-frame clones are kept and a portion is missing. The table lists more than 85,000 clones, more than 75% of them singletons. The sequenced sample was PBMCs. The receptor's source is a woman in her 50s in good health and CMV-seropositive.

Here the CDR3 reads CATSLDTEETEAFF. The CDR3 bases are TGTGCCACCAGTTTGGACACGGAAGAGACTGAAGCTTTCTTT. The genes are TRBV15 and TRBJ1-1; a possible D gene is TRBD1 (5 bases). The CDR3 covers 14 residues. V gave up 6 bases and J gave up 5 bases, with 16 bases separating them. From germline, CDR1 is LNHNV and CDR2 YYDKDF (reference sequence).